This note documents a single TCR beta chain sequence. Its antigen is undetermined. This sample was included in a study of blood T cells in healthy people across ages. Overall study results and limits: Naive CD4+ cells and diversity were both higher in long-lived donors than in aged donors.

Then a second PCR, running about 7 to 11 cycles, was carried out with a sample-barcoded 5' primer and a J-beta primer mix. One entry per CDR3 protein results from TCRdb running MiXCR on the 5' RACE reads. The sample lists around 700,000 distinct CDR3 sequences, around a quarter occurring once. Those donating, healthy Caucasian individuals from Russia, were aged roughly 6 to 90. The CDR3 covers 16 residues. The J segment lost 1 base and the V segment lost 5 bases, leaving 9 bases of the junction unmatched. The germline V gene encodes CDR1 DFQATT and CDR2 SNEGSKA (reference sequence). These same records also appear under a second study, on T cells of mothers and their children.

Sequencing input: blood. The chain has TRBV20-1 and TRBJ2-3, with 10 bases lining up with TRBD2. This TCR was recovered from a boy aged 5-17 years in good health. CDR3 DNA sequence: TGCAGTGCTGAGCCCTATCTAGCGGGAGGCACAGATACGCAGTATTTT. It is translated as CSAEPYLAGGTDTQYF.